Each of the 8 T cell receptor beta chains below was sequenced from the same sample in a study of T cell repertoires in cytomegalovirus infection. No antigen is known for these receptors. TCRdb analysed the reads with MiXCR anew, one entry per CDR3 protein. The sample carries 830,000 or so distinct CDR3 sequences, roughly 33% recorded once. Source: cultured CD8+ T cells from PBMCs, taken from culture after CMV antigen stimulation. The source is a human donor in good health (CMV status not recorded). Some clones in this sample may be carry-over from other donors' samples.

The chain uses TRBV24-1 and TRBJ1-1; TRBD1 matches 7 bases. Per germline, CDR1 KGHDR and CDR2 SFDVKD. Unmatched junction bases numbered 8, after V lost 7 bases and J lost 7 bases. The CDR3 covers 13 residues. This chain's CDR3 is CATRSTGMGEAFF. In DNA, the CDR3 is TGTGCCACCAGATCGACAGGGATGGGTGAAGCTTTCTTT.

This clonotype has more than one count but fewer than ten. The V and J genes are TRBV14 and TRBJ1-4, with D possibly being TRBD1 (5 bases). The CDR3 has 16 residues. Trimming stripped 3 bases from V and 5 bases from J, with 16 bases between. CDR1 and CDR2 from the germline V gene are SGHDN and FVKESK. The CDR3 sequence is CASSQGTDLQNEKLFF. The DNA of the CDR3 is TGTGCCAGCAGCCAGGGGACGGACTTGCAAAATGAAAAACTGTTTTTT.

This clonotype was seen at least ten times. The V gene is TRBV7-2, the J gene TRBJ1-2; D is ambiguous. Trimming stripped 7 bases from V and 5 bases from J, with 11 bases between. This CDR3 contains 12 residues. The germline V gene has CDR1 SGHTA and CDR2 FQGNSA. CDR3 DNA: TGTGCCAGCACCCTCGGGCGATATGGCTACACCTTC. This translates into CASTLGRYGYTF.

This clonotype was observed a handful of times. The genes are TRBV4-1 and TRBJ1-1, with D possibly being TRBD1 (6 bases). This CDR3 has 15 amino acids. The V gene's germline CDR1 is MGHRA and CDR2 YSYEKL. V gave up 11 bases and J gave up 0 bases, with 19 bases separating them. The CDR3 DNA follows: TGCGCCTCGAGGCTTAGTGCAGGGGTGAACACTGAAGCTTTCTTT. Translating gives CASRLSAGVNTEAFF.

This clonotype was counted many times. The CDR3 loop is CASSLGQGANFCEQYV. In DNA, the CDR3 is TGTGCCAGCAGCCTGGGACAGGGGGCGAACTTTTGCGAGCAGTACGTC. The genes are TRBV7-6 and TRBJ2-7, with TRBD1 matching 12 bases. The CDR3 length is 16 residues. Germline trimming cut 5 bases from V and 6 bases from J; bases unmatched to any gene: 11. Germline CDR1 reads SGHVS; CDR2 reads FNYEAQ.

The chain carries TRBV14 and TRBJ2-1; 9 nucleotides match TRBD1. With 1 base clipped from V and 10 bases from J, the junction kept 8 bases outside the gene matches. The V gene's germline CDR1 is SGHDN and CDR2 FVKESK. This CDR3 has 15 residues. The CDR3 nucleotides are TGTGCCAGCAGCCAAGCCGGGACAGGGTTTCGGGAGCAGTTCTTC. Its translation is CASSQAGTGFREQFF.

This clonotype was observed at least ten times. V gene TRBV7-8 combines with J gene TRBJ2-7; 14 nucleotides line up with TRBD2. V lost 5 bases to trimming and J lost 2 bases; unmatched junction nucleotides: 14. Germline CDR1 is SGHVS and CDR2 is FQNEAQ. CDR3 length: 19 residues. For the CDR3, the DNA is TGTGCCAGCAGCCCAAAAGCGACTAGCGGGGGGGTCTTCACCTACGAGCAGTACTTC. It encodes CASSPKATSGGVFTYEQYF.

This clonotype was recorded many times. V is TRBV7-2 and J is TRBJ2-1; no clear D. V lost 1 base to trimming and J lost 0 bases, with 10 bases between them. The length of the CDR3 is 16 residues. Germline V gene sequence: CDR1 SGHTA, CDR2 FQGNSA. The CDR3 reads CASSLGAFSSYNEQFF. In nucleotides, the CDR3 is TGTGCCAGCAGCTTAGGGGCGTTTAGCTCCTACAATGAGCAGTTCTTC.